This T cell receptor beta chain originates from a study of OX40 agonist ivuxolimab in advanced cancers. Turning to the study itself: The patients received ivuxolimab by intravenous route every 2 weeks at 0.01 to 10 mg/kg. Study outcomes and limitations: In general, CD8+ T cells held more expanded clones than CD4+ did, on average. Low normalized T-cell clonal expansion was additionally recorded for some nonresponders.

Remarks on this clone: As yet, its antigen is unknown.

Libraries were prepared by immunoSEQ multiplex PCR; TCRdb keeps only in-frame clonotypes and omits some of them. Among more than 35,000 clones listed, approximately 84% were seen once. From germline, CDR1 is LNHDA and CDR2 SQIVND (reference sequence). The CDR3 totals 14 residues. Trimming at V came to 5 bases and at J to 5 bases, leaving 6 bases not matched to a gene. At baseline, cycle 4 day 1, and cycle 7 day 1, blood was sampled. The source is an adult with an advanced solid tumor such as melanoma, head and neck, liver or kidney cancer. The material was CD4+ or CD8+ T cells sorted from blood, obtained in a trial of the OX40 agonist ivuxolimab. V is TRBV19 and J is TRBJ2-5; TRBD1 matches at 9 bases. The CDR3 spells CASSPDRGHETQYF. The CDR3 nucleotides are TGTGCCAGTAGTCCGGACAGGGGTCACGAGACCCAGTACTTC. Full variable domain (remainder filled in from reference TRBV19 and TRBJ2-5): DGGITQSPKYLFRKEGQNVTLSCEQNLNHDAMYWYRQDPGQGLRLIYYSQIVNDFQKGDIAEGYSVSREKKESFPLTVTSAQKNPTAFYLCASSPDRGHETQYFGPGTRLLVL.